The clone carrying this TCR beta chain was found a few times. The same CDR3 also results from other DNA sequences found in this sample. These data belong to a study of blood T cell repertoires in COVID-19. Study-wide context: Acute and convalescent COVID-19 samples came from the United States, Italy and Spain.

Authors' analysis steps: Estimates of nucleated cell counts were drawn from the amplification of reference gene primers. Measured with immunoSEQ multiplex PCR; TCRdb has only the in-frame clones, and not every one. D and trimming come from the DNA, and the V and J calls and clone size come from that table. The sample holds roughly 100,000 clones, roughly 76% seen once. V dropped 5 bases and J dropped 3; count of bases not matched to a gene: 2. In germline, CDR1 is MDHEN, CDR2 SYDVKM. This CDR3 comprises 13 residues. The sequence was collected from a woman aged 70-85 years with acute or convalescent COVID-19. This chain uses TRBV28 with TRBJ2-7; 9 bases fit TRBD1. Specimen: peripheral blood. The CDR3 DNA is TGTGCCAGCAGTCTGGGACAGGGCTACGAGCAGTACTTC. It translates to CASSLGQGYEQYF.